This section outlines one T cell receptor beta chain sequence together with its context. This record belongs to a study of T cell changes during pregnancy in multiple sclerosis. This CDR3 is built from 15 residues. Germline values: CDR1 LNHNV, CDR2 YYDKDF (reference sequence). V lost 5 bases, J lost 3 bases, and 14 bases lay in between. Clones were sequenced by immunoSEQ multiplex PCR, and TCRdb holds only the in-frame ones, with some missing. The sample consists of some 43,000 clones, around 93% of them appearing once. This TCR derives from a female donor with multiple sclerosis, enrolled in a pregnancy study. The sample consisted of CD8+ T cells from peripheral blood mononuclear cells, taken in the third trimester of pregnancy. V usage is TRBV15 and J usage is TRBJ1-5; TRBD1 might be the D (5 bases). CDR3: CATSQPTEYNQPQHF. The CDR3 DNA follows: TGTGCCACCAGCCAACCGACAGAGTACAATCAGCCCCAGCATTTT.